This T cell receptor beta chain was recovered during a study of T cell responses to AZD1222 COVID-19 vaccine (TCRdb year 2021). Describing the broader study: Because spike-specific TCR depth and breadth did not differ between the two schedules, AZD1222 recipients who got a second dose at roughly 4 weeks were pooled with those who got a second dose at roughly 12 weeks. A total of 233 trial participants underwent TCR sequencing, of whom roughly 210 received two doses of AZD1222 and about 25 received two doses of the MenACWY control vaccine. Enrollment into the trials was organized by age into subgroups of 18-55, 56-69 and 70-plus years, and those subgroups contained roughly 150, 30 and 60 TCR-sequenced participants, respectively. Overall results and qualifications from the work: After two AZD1222 doses, spike-specific TCR breadth and depth were significantly higher than at day 0 and than in MenACWY recipients. Nearly half of unique spike-specific TCRs reportedly recognized epitopes outside regions mutated in the B.1.351 and B.1.1.7 variants. The 56-69-year group was small, and its depth increase did not reach significance, likely because of low power. Because no day 14 peak-response samples were available, the repertoires could be characterized only after the peak T cell response. CD4 TCRs associated with the vaccine covered the entire spike protein, and the dominant responses were in regions 160-218 and 743-854. Participants were mostly white British and included more females than males, and it was suggested by the authors that clonal diversity may have been underestimated. Only 5 to 7 AZD1222 recipients were SARS-CoV-2 seropositive at baseline, limiting conclusions about previously exposed vaccinees.

The germline V gene supplies CDR1 LGHNT and CDR2 FRNRAP. The CDR3, cysteine through phenylalanine, is 13 amino acids long. Only the CDR3 DNA stays, 39 bases, in frame from base 1. Trimming removed 7 bases from V and 11 bases from J; the gene matches leave 13 bases unexplained. The CDR3 regions of human TCRbeta chains were analyzed by immunosequencing. In the authors' own workflow: TCRs in the repertoires were matched against a reference library of SARS-CoV-2-specific TCRs that had been generated with the MIRA antigen-specificity platform. Breadth was defined as the fraction of unique TCRs that were SARS-CoV-2-associated. Depth was defined as the fraction of total T cells that were SARS-CoV-2-associated. Using the MIRA data, each spike-specific TCR was assigned both to the spike region to which the TCR was reactive and to a CD4 or CD8 class. Log10-transformed breadth and depth values were compared by one-way ANOVA with Sidak's multiple comparisons tests. TCRdb stores this immuneACCESS table with in-frame sequences only. Part of the clones is absent; in the studies checked, under half of the shortfall reflects unresolved V genes, and no reason is known for the rest. That table furnishes V, J and clone size, whereas the DNA furnished D and trimming. In all, the sample holds tens of thousands of clones, and 90% to 95% of those were seen once. Together, the top ten hold approximately 5.2% of the sample.

The sample's time point, from its label and the paper: baseline before first vaccination. Vaccinee samples were obtained from the UK trials COV001 and COV002, which included a single-blind randomized controlled phase 2/3 trial of AZD1222 (ChAdOx1 nCoV-19) in healthy adults. For TCRbeta chain sequencing, PBMC samples were collected from trial participants at day 0 and at day 28 after the second dose. Comments on this clone: Its antigen specificity is not known. Base-call qualities are not available, and no considerably larger clone is one nucleotide away.

The sequencing here drew on peripheral blood, taken on day 0 of AZD1222 vaccination. The rearrangement combines TRBV12-5 with TRBJ1-1, and 7 junctional nucleotides match TRBD1. This clonotype was sampled from an adult in good health. This receptor has the CDR3 CASATTGSLVAFF. The DNA sequence is as follows: TGTGCTAGTGCCACGACAGGGTCCCTGGTTGCTTTCTTT.